A selection of T cell receptor beta chains follows, all from one sample in a study of response to subunit inactivated influenza vaccine. TCRdb itself ran the RT-PCR reads through MiXCR, one entry per CDR3 protein. The sample yields some 600,000 distinct CDR3 sequences, 14% seen once. The specimen was PBMCs from blood, collected around two weeks before vaccination. These receptors were taken from a man between 50 and 59 years old who received an inactivated influenza vaccine. CDR3s include the opening cysteine and the closing phenylalanine or tryptophan. The order of the fields is D gene, V gene, J gene, clone size, CDR3 protein, CDR3 DNA. D genes are given only for firm matches. Only some rows state a clone size, as once, few, many or a class for expanded clones.

TRBD2	TRBV4-3	TRBJ2-3	NA	CASSPSRLAGLTNTDTQYF	TGCGCCAGCAGCCCCTCCCGGTTAGCGGGGCTCACGAACACAGATACGCAGTATTTT
TRBD1	TRBV20-1	TRBJ2-7	NA	CSVTRDRGREQYF	TGCAGTGTCACCCGGGACAGGGGGCGCGAGCAGTACTTC
NA	TRBV28	TRBJ2-7	once	CASRLPTGRSYEQYF	TGTGCCAGCAGGTTACCGACAGGTCGATCCTACGAGCAGTACTTC
NA	TRBV6-2/TRBV6-3	TRBJ1-2	NA	CASREQDNYGYTF	TGTGCCAGCAGGGAACAGGATAACTATGGCTACACCTTC
NA	TRBV29-1	TRBJ2-3	NA	CSVVATGDTQYF	TGCAGCGTTGTGGCGACAGGTGATACGCAGTATTTT
NA	TRBV7-9	TRBJ2-7	NA	CASSLVSRGSEQYF	TGTGCCAGCAGCTTAGTTAGCCGTGGGAGCGAGCAGTACTTC
TRBD2	TRBV20-1	TRBJ2-1	NA	CSARDLADHYNEQFF	TGCAGTGCTAGAGATCTAGCGGACCACTACAATGAGCAGTTCTTC
NA	TRBV11-1	TRBJ2-5	NA	CASSYEGTPQETQYF	TGTGCCAGCAGCTATGAGGGGACTCCCCAAGAGACCCAGTACTTC
NA	TRBV9	TRBJ2-2	few	CASSVGTENTGELFF	TGTGCCAGCAGCGTAGGGACAGAGAACACCGGGGAGCTGTTTTTT
NA	TRBV7-9	TRBJ2-1	NA	CASSSPPAPTFGEQFF	TGTGCCAGCAGCTCCCCGCCCGCCCCCACCTTCGGTGAGCAGTTCTTC
NA	TRBV20-1	TRBJ2-2	NA	CSARRGRVAGELFF	TGCAGTGCTAGACGGGGCAGGGTAGCCGGGGAGCTGTTTTTT
TRBD2	TRBV7-2	TRBJ2-7	few	CASEREGPSEQYF	TGTGCCAGTGAGCGGGAGGGCCCCTCCGAGCAGTACTTC
NA	TRBV27	TRBJ1-5	few	CASSLKGFWSNQPQHF	TGTGCCAGCAGCCTGAAGGGATTTTGGAGCAATCAGCCCCAGCATTTT
NA	TRBV6-1	TRBJ2-5	NA	CASSHSRGGGETQYF	TGTGCCAGCAGCCATTCTAGGGGCGGAGGAGAGACCCAGTACTTC
NA	TRBV12-3/TRBV12-4	TRBJ1-6	NA	CASKYSYNSPLHF	TGTGCCAGCAAATACTCCTATAATTCACCCCTCCACTTT
TRBD2	TRBV11-1	TRBJ2-1	NA	CASSLVGTSGGYNEQFF	TGTGCCAGCAGCTTAGTTGGGACTAGCGGGGGCTACAATGAGCAGTTCTTC
NA	TRBV6-2/TRBV6-3	TRBJ1-4	few	CASRGSATNEKLFF	TGTGCCAGCAGAGGAAGTGCAACTAATGAAAAACTGTTTTTT
TRBD1	TRBV6-1	TRBJ2-3	few	CASASGQDSTDTQYF	TGTGCCAGCGCGAGTGGACAGGATAGCACAGATACGCAGTATTTT
NA	TRBV29-1	TRBJ2-1	NA	CSIRLDEAYNEQFF	TGCAGCATTAGACTAGATGAGGCCTACAATGAGCAGTTCTTC
NA	TRBV12-3/TRBV12-4	TRBJ1-2	NA	CASSLGPESGYTF	TGTGCCAGCAGTTTGGGACCGGAGTCTGGCTACACCTTC
TRBD1	TRBV3-1	TRBJ1-1	NA	CASSNLRQGLTEAFF	TGTGCCAGCAGCAACCTACGACAGGGACTAACTGAAGCTTTCTTT
NA	TRBV28	TRBJ2-7	NA	CASWRDSYEQYF	TGTGCCAGCTGGAGGGACTCCTACGAGCAGTACTTC
TRBD1	TRBV12-3/TRBV12-4	TRBJ2-5	NA	CASSLFWTGGIETQYF	TGTGCCAGCAGTTTATTTTGGACAGGGGGCATCGAGACCCAGTACTTC
TRBD1	TRBV27	TRBJ2-1	many	CASRGTVLNNNEQFF	TGTGCCAGCAGAGGGACAGTACTCAACAACAATGAGCAGTTCTTC
NA	TRBV5-1	TRBJ2-7	few	CASSTISTGSLSYEQYF	TGCGCCAGCAGCACAATATCGACAGGTTCCCTCTCCTACGAGCAGTACTTC
NA	TRBV11-2	TRBJ1-6	few	CASSLAGVSGSPLHF	TGTGCCAGCAGCTTAGCGGGGGTCTCTGGTTCACCCCTCCACTTT
TRBD2	TRBV6-1	TRBJ2-7	NA	CASSTLTSGTYEQYF	TGTGCCAGCAGTACGCTGACTAGCGGAACCTACGAGCAGTACTTC
NA	TRBV11-2	TRBJ1-3	NA	CASSLGAVAGNTIYF	TGTGCCAGCAGCTTAGGAGCAGTGGCCGGGAACACCATATATTTT
NA	TRBV29-1	TRBJ2-1	few	CSVGAGLYNEQFF	TGCAGCGTTGGGGCGGGACTCTACAATGAGCAGTTCTTC
NA	TRBV7-2	TRBJ2-7	NA	CASSQQEAYEQYF	TGTGCCAGCAGCCAACAGGAGGCCTACGAGCAGTACTTC
NA	TRBV5-1	TRBJ1-1	NA	CASSRQDLNTEAFF	TGCGCCAGCAGCCGACAGGATTTGAACACTGAAGCTTTCTTT
TRBD1	TRBV7-7	TRBJ2-6	NA	CASSSGQGDSGANVLTF	TGTGCTAGCAGTTCGGGACAGGGAGACTCTGGGGCCAACGTCCTGACTTTC
NA	TRBV20-1	TRBJ2-1	few	CSATPGGHEQFF	TGCAGTGCTACTCCCGGGGGCCATGAGCAGTTCTTC
NA	TRBV2	TRBJ2-3	few	CASSEERGRQYF	TGTGCCAGCAGTGAAGAACGGGGGCGGCAGTATTTT
NA	TRBV15	TRBJ2-2	NA	CATSRDQGRTGELFF	TGTGCCACCAGCAGAGATCAGGGGCGTACCGGGGAGCTGTTTTTT
TRBD2	TRBV3-1	TRBJ2-3	once	CPSSQLGTSGDTDTQYF	TGTCCCAGCAGCCAATTAGGGACTAGCGGAGACACAGATACGCAGTATTTT
NA	TRBV15	TRBJ2-3	few	CATSRVGARTTDTQYF	TGTGCCACCAGCAGAGTCGGGGCGCGGACCACAGATACGCAGTATTTT
TRBD2	TRBV9	TRBJ2-1	NA	CASSVVGLAGDNEQFF	TGTGCCAGCAGCGTAGTAGGCCTAGCGGGGGACAATGAGCAGTTCTTC
NA	TRBV27	TRBJ1-6	NA	CASKTGHPNSPLHF	TGTGCCAGCAAGACGGGACATCCCAATTCACCCCTCCACTTT
NA	TRBV20-1	TRBJ1-6	few	CSARPRGNSPLHF	TGCAGTGCTAGGCCGAGGGGTAATTCACCCCTCCACTTT
NA	TRBV6-5	TRBJ2-1	few	CASSYSTRGDYNEQFF	TGTGCCAGCAGTTACTCGACGCGGGGTGACTACAATGAGCAGTTCTTC
NA	TRBV4-3	TRBJ1-3	few	CASSQDNFSGNTIYF	TGCGCCAGCAGCCAAGACAATTTCTCTGGAAACACCATATATTTT
NA	TRBV28	TRBJ1-3	NA	CASSLSGVIASGNTIYF	TGTGCCAGCAGTTTGTCAGGGGTTATCGCCTCTGGAAACACCATATATTTT
NA	TRBV5-1	TRBJ2-7	few	CASSWGWGPHGYEQYF	TGCGCCAGCAGCTGGGGGTGGGGGCCCCATGGCTACGAGCAGTACTTC